This entry concerns a single T cell receptor (beta chain). Cohort allocation depended upon clinical history that participants reported. Recovery among Cohort 3 donors was established by two negative PCRs, clearance, or symptom resolution. The entry originates in a study of blood T cell repertoires in COVID-19. Whole-study context: Acute-phase and convalescent COVID-19 samples originated in the United States, Italy and Spain.

This CDR3 is built from 14 residues. Per the germline V gene, CDR1 is SGHTA and CDR2 is FQGNSA. Per the authors' pipeline: Reference gene primer amplification gave estimated nucleated cell counts. TCRdb's copy holds only in-frame clones and misses some; the assay was immunoSEQ multiplex PCR. That table gives V, J and clone size, and the DNA gave D and trimming. Of hundreds of thousands of clones listed, around 89% are singletons. The sample was PBMCs or T cells enriched from blood (not recorded which). The clonotype was recovered from a man aged 30 to 39 who had recovered from COVID-19. This chain joins TRBV7-2 and TRBJ2-7; 11 nucleotides match TRBD2. As DNA, the CDR3 is TGTGCCAGCAGCTCACGACCGGGACTAGCGGAGCTTGCGGTC. Translating it yields CASSSRPGLAELAV.